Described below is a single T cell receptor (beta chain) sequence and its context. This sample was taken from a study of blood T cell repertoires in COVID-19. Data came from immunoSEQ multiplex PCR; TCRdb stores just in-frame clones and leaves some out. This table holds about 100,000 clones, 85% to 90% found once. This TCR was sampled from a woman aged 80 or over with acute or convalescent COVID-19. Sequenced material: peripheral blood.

The CDR3 loop reads CASSPLGAQETQYF. CDR3 nucleotide sequence: TGTGCCAGCAGTCCCCTTGGGGCTCAAGAGACCCAGTACTTC. This chain links TRBV27 with TRBJ2-5, with a possible D match to TRBD1 (5 bases). The CDR3 is 14 amino acids. Per the germline V gene, CDR1 is MNHEY and CDR2 is SMNVEV (reference sequence). The germline V and J ends were trimmed by 5 bases and 2 bases, with 12 bases remaining between them.